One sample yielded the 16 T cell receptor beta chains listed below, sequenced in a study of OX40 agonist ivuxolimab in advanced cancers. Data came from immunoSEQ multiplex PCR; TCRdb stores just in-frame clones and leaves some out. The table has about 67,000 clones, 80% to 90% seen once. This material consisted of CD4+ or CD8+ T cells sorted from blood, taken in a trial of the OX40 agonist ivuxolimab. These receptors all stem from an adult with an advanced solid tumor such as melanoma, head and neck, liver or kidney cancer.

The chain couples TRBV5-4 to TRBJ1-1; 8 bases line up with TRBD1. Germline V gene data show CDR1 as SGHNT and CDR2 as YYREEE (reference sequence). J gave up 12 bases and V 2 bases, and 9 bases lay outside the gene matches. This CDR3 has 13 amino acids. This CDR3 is CASSLTKQGGTFF. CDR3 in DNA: TGTGCCAGCAGCTTAACCAAACAGGGGGGAACTTTCTTT.

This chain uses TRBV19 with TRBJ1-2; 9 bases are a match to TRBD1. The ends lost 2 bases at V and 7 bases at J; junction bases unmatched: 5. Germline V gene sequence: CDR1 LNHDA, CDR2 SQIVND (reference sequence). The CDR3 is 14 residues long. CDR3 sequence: CASSINRGRSGYTF. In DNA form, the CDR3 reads TGTGCCAGTAGTATAAACAGGGGGCGGTCTGGCTACACCTTC.

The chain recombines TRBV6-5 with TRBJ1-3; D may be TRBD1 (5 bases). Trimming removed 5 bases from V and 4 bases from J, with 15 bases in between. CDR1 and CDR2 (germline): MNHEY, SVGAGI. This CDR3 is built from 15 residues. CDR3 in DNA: TGTGCCAGCAGTAGGGGAGGGAAGTGGGGAAACACCATATATTTT. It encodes CASSRGGKWGNTIYF.

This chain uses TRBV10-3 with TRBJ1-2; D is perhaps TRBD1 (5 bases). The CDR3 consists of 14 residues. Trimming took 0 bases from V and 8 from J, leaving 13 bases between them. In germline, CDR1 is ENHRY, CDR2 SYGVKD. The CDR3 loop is CAISESDMSRGYTF. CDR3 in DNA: TGTGCCATCAGTGAGTCGGACATGTCGAGAGGCTACACCTTC.

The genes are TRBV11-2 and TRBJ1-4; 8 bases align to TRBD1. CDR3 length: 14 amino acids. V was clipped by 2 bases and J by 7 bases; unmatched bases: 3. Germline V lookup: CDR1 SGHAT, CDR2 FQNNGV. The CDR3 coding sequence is TGTGCCAGCAGCTTATCAGGGGGCTTTGAAAAACTGTTTTTT. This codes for CASSLSGGFEKLFF.

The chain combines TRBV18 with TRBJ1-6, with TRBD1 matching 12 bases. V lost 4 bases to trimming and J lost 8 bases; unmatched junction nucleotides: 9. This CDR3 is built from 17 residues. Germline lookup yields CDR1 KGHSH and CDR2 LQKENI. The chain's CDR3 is CASSRTGTGGRDSPLHF. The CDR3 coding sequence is TGTGCCAGCTCACGAACCGGGACAGGGGGCAGGGATTCACCCCTCCACTTT.

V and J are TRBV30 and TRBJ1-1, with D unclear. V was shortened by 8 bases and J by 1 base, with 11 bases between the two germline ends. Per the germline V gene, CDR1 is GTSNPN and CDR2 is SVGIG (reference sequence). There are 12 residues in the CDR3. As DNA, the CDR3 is TGTGCCGGCTCGGGCCCGAACACTGAAGCTTTCTTT. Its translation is CAGSGPNTEAFF.

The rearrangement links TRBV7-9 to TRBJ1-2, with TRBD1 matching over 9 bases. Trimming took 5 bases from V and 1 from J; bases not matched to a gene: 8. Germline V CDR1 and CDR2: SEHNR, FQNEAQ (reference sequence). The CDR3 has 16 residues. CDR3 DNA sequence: TGTGCCAGCAGCCCCCGGATGACAGGGGGTAACTATGGCTACACCTTC. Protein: CASSPRMTGGNYGYTF. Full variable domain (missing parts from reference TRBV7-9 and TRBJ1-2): DTGVSQNPRHKITKRGQNVTFRCDPISEHNRLYWYRQTLGQGPEFLTYFQNEAQLEKSRLLSDRFSAERPKGSFSTLEIQRTEQGDSAMYLCASSPRMTGGNYGYTFGSGTRLTVV.

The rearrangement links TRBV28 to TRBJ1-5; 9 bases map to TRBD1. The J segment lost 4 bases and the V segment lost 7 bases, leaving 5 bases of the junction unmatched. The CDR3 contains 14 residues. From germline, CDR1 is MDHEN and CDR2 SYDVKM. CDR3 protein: CASNTQGANQPQHF. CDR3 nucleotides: TGTGCCAGCAACACACAGGGGGCTAATCAGCCCCAGCATTTT.

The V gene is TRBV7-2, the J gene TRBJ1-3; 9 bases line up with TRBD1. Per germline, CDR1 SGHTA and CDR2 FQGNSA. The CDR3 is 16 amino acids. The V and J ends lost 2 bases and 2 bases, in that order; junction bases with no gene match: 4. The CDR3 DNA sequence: TGTGCCAGCAGCTTAACCCGGACAGGGGCTGGAAACACCATATATTTT. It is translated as CASSLTRTGAGNTIYF.

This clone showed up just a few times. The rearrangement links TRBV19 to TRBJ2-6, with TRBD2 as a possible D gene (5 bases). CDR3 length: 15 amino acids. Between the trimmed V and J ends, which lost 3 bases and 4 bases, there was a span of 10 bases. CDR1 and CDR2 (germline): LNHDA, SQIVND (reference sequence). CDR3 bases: TGTGCCAGTAGTATTTTGCGGGCCGGGGCCAACGTCCTGACTTTC. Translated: CASSILRAGANVLTF.

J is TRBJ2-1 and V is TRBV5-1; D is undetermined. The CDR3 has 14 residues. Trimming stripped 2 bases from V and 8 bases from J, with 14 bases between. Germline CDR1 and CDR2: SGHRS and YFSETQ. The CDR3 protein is CASSLVGRLDEQFF. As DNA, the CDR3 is TGCGCCAGCAGCTTAGTAGGTCGGCTGGATGAGCAGTTCTTC.

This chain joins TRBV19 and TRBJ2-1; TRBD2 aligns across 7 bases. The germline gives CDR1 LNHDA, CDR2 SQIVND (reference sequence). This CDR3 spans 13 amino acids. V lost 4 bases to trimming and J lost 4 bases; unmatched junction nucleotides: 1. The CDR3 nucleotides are TGTGCCAGTAGTAAGCGGGGTTACAATGAGCAGTTCTTC. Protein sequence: CASSKRGYNEQFF.

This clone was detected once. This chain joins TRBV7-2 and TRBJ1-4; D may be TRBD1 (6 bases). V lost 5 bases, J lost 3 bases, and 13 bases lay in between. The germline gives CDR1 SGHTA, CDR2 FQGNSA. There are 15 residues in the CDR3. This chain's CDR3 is CASSARQVSNEKLFF. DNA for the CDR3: TGTGCCAGCAGCGCCCGACAGGTGTCTAATGAAAAACTGTTTTTT. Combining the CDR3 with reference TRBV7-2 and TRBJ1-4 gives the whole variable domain GAGVSQSPSNKVTEKGKDVELRCDPISGHTALYWYRQSLGQGLEFLIYFQGNSAPDKSGLPSDRFSAERTGGSVSTLTIQRTQQEDSAVYLCASSARQVSNEKLFFGSGTQLSVL.

The CDR3 region has the DNA TGTGCCAGTAGTATAGCCGTCTCCTACAATGAGCAGTTCTTC. It translates to CASSIAVSYNEQFF. The chain employs TRBV19 and TRBJ2-1; D not certain. Trimming took off 1 base at V and 0 bases at J, with 4 bases between the two ends. There are 14 residues in the CDR3. The germline gives CDR1 LNHDA, CDR2 SQIVND (reference sequence). The full variable domain, completed using reference TRBV19 and TRBJ2-1, is DGGITQSPKYLFRKEGQNVTLSCEQNLNHDAMYWYRQDPGQGLRLIYYSQIVNDFQKGDIAEGYSVSREKKESFPLTVTSAQKNPTAFYLCASSIAVSYNEQFFGPGTRLTVL.

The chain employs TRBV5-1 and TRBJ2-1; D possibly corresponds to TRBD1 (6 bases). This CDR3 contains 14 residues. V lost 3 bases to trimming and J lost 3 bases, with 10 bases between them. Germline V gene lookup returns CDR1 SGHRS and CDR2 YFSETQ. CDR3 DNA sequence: TGCGCCAGCAGCTCCAGGGGAAACTACAATGAGCAGTTCTTC. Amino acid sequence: CASSSRGNYNEQFF.